Below are 27 T cell receptor beta chains sequenced from a single sample in a study of blood T cells in healthy people across ages. It was with a sample-barcoded 5' primer and a J-beta primer mix that a second PCR of roughly 6 to 12 cycles was run. MiXCR was run by TCRdb on the 5' RACE reads, yielding one entry per CDR3 protein. Of 1.5 million to 2 million distinct CDR3 sequences listed, around 42% are singletons. Sequenced sample: blood. The receptors originated from a human donor in good health.

As DNA, the CDR3 is TGTGCCAGCACCCAAAACGGGCGATCTGGCTACACCTTC. Amino acid sequence: CASTQNGRSGYTF. V gene TRBV27 combines with J gene TRBJ1-2; D unresolved. Germline CDR1 and CDR2: MNHEY and SMNVEV (reference sequence). The CDR3 is made up of 13 amino acids. With 7 bases removed from V and 7 bases from J, the gap between germline ends came to 16 bases.

The V call is TRBV6-2 or TRBV6-3, the J call TRBJ2-1; possibly TRBD1 for D (6 bases). V dropped 9 bases and J dropped 13 bases, with 19 bases sitting between them. This CDR3 region has 12 residues. The germline gives CDR1 MNHEY, CDR2 SVGEGT. Here the CDR3 reads CASTNREQTQFF. For the CDR3, the DNA is TGTGCCAGTACCAACAGGGAGCAGACCCAGTTCTTC.

This chain connects TRBV5-1 to TRBJ2-7; the match to TRBD2 covers 9 bases. This CDR3 comprises 15 residues. CDR1 and CDR2 (germline): SGHRS, YFSETQ. Trimming cost V 2 bases and J 7 bases; bases outside gene matches: 10. The CDR3 coding sequence is TGCGCCAGCAGCTTAATGGTAGCGGGGGATGGAGAGCAGTACTTC. Protein sequence: CASSLMVAGDGEQYF.

This sequence joins TRBV4-3 and TRBJ2-5, with 9 bases matching TRBD2. CDR1 and CDR2 (germline): LGHNA, YSLEER. The CDR3 is 16 residues long. Losses at the gene ends were 3 bases for V and 11 bases for J; bases not matched to a gene: 16. The CDR3, as DNA: TGCGCCAGCAGCCAGGGATCCAGCGGGGGGCCGGCGAAGCAGTACTTC. This codes for CASSQGSSGGPAKQYF.

V and J are TRBV12-3 or TRBV12-4 and TRBJ1-2; D may be TRBD1 (5 bases). V was shortened by 8 bases and J by 9 bases, with 13 bases between the two germline ends. The CDR3 covers 11 residues. The CDR3 nucleotides read TGTGCCAGCGGCTTAAAGGGGAGCTACACCTTC. This translates into CASGLKGSYTF.

This chain links TRBV29-1 with TRBJ1-5, with 7 bases fitting TRBD1. Germline-derived CDR1 and CDR2 are SQVTM and ANQGSEA. The J segment lost 4 bases and the V segment lost 4 bases, leaving 10 bases of the junction unmatched. There are 15 residues in the CDR3. In DNA, the CDR3 is TGCAGCGTTGTCGAGGGGGCTAGGGGTAATCAGCCCCAGCATTTT. Translating gives CSVVEGARGNQPQHF.

The chain recombines TRBV5-1 with TRBJ2-3; 8 bases are shared with TRBD2. J gave up 5 bases and V 6 bases, and 8 bases lay outside the gene matches. This CDR3 is built from 14 residues. Per germline, CDR1 SGHRS and CDR2 YFSETQ. The CDR3 loop is CASTKTSVGDTQYF. CDR3 nucleotide sequence: TGCGCCAGCACCAAGACTAGCGTAGGAGATACGCAGTATTTT.

This clonotype has more than one count but fewer than ten. This chain joins TRBV2 and TRBJ2-7, with D unresolved. Germline lookup yields CDR1 SNHLY and CDR2 FYNNEI. The V end was cut by 6 bases, the J end by 6 bases, with 6 bases between. The CDR3 totals 10 residues. CDR3 nucleotide sequence: TGTGCCAGCAGAAACTCCGAGCAGTACTTC. It codes for CASRNSEQYF.

The chain couples TRBV12-3 or TRBV12-4 to TRBJ2-3; the D gene could be TRBD1 or TRBD2 (6 bases each). The germline V and J ends were trimmed by 6 bases and 3 bases, with 16 bases remaining between them. This CDR3 is 15 amino acids long. The CDR3 DNA is TGTGCCAGCAGATCCCCGGGGGCCGCGACAGATACGCAGTATTTT. This encodes CASRSPGAATDTQYF.

This clonotype was picked up a small number of times. The chain employs TRBV15 and TRBJ2-3; no definite D call. The V and J ends lost 5 bases and 3 bases respectively, with 15 bases between them. Germline-derived CDR1 and CDR2 are LNHNV and YYDKDF (reference sequence). The CDR3 consists of 15 residues. The CDR3 DNA reads as TGTGCCACCAGCGTGAGGCGGTTGTCAACAGATACGCAGTATTTT. Protein product: CATSVRRLSTDTQYF.

This chain uses TRBV6-5 with TRBJ2-1, with TRBD1 as a possible D gene (6 bases). The V gene lost 0 bases and the J gene lost 1 base, with 13 bases spanning the gap. Germline CDR1 MNHEY, CDR2 SVGAGI. The CDR3 has 17 amino acids. The CDR3 is CASSYSGRGLSYNEQFF. The CDR3 nucleotides read TGTGCCAGCAGTTACTCCGGCAGGGGCCTTTCCTACAATGAGCAGTTCTTC.

V gene TRBV14 combines with J gene TRBJ1-2; D remains unclear. The length of the CDR3 is 15 residues. Trimming removed 0 bases from V and 2 bases from J, with 10 bases in between. The germline V gene encodes CDR1 SGHDN and CDR2 FVKESK. The CDR3: CASSQDQQTNYGYTF. In DNA form, the CDR3 reads TGTGCCAGCAGCCAAGATCAACAGACCAACTATGGCTACACCTTC. Full variable domain (remainder filled in from reference TRBV14 and TRBJ1-2): EAGVTQFPSHSVIEKGQTVTLRCDPISGHDNLYWYRRVMGKEIKFLLHFVKESKQDESGMPNNRFLAERTGGTYSTLKVQPAELEDSGVYFCASSQDQQTNYGYTFGSGTRLTVV.

V is TRBV28 and J is TRBJ1-4; 7 bases map to TRBD1. The V gene's germline CDR1 is MDHEN and CDR2 SYDVKM. J gave up 8 bases and V 7 bases, and 19 bases lay outside the gene matches. This CDR3 comprises 17 residues. CDR3 sequence: CASKQPSTGVGGEKLFF. CDR3 bases: TGTGCCAGCAAACAACCCTCTACAGGGGTAGGGGGGGAAAAACTGTTTTTT.

The gene calls are TRBV19 and TRBJ1-2; D is perhaps TRBD1 (5 bases). Germline V gives CDR1 LNHDA, CDR2 SQIVND (reference sequence). This CDR3 has 15 amino acids. The V and J ends lost 8 bases and 3 bases respectively, with 19 bases between them. The CDR3 loop reads CASATPAGWDYGYTF. In DNA form, the CDR3 reads TGTGCCAGTGCCACTCCGGCAGGGTGGGACTATGGCTACACCTTC.

This clonotype has just a few counts. This rearrangement joins TRBV7-8 to TRBJ2-7; the D is unclear. The CDR3 has 16 amino acids. Germline CDR1 and CDR2: SGHVS and FQNEAQ. Trimming left V 3 bases short and J 0 bases short, with 15 bases between. The CDR3 loop is CASSFASAESSYEQYF. The CDR3 region has the DNA TGTGCCAGCAGCTTCGCGAGTGCAGAGAGCTCCTACGAGCAGTACTTC.

The V call is TRBV28, the J call TRBJ1-1; 8 bases fit TRBD1. Trimming removed 5 bases from V and 5 bases from J; junction bases left unmatched: 7. The CDR3 has 14 residues. CDR1 is MDHEN and CDR2 is SYDVKM in the germline V gene. The DNA for the CDR3 is TGTGCCAGCAGTCCGACAGGGGCGAGGACTGAAGCTTTCTTT. Its protein product is CASSPTGARTEAFF.

V gene TRBV5-1 combines with J gene TRBJ2-1; 10 nucleotides agree with TRBD1. CDR3 length: 15 residues. V gave up 7 bases and J gave up 7 bases; unmatched junction bases: 11. Germline-derived CDR1 and CDR2 are SGHRS and YFSETQ. As DNA, the CDR3 is TGCGCCAGCCAACCGGGACAGGGGATAAGGAATGAGCAGTTCTTC. Its protein product is CASQPGQGIRNEQFF.

Of note for this clonotype: The germline gene is not matched at one end of the junction; a read error may be the cause. The rearrangement joins TRBV9 to TRBJ1-1; D possibly corresponds to TRBD1 (6 bases). Germline V gene lookup returns CDR1 SGDLS and CDR2 YYNGEE. The CDR3 runs 11 residues. In DNA, the CDR3 is TGTGCCAGCAGCGGGGGGGGCCAGGCGTTCTTC. Translation: CASSGGGQAFF.

The genes are TRBV28 and TRBJ2-1; no clear D. The CDR3 runs to 14 residues. Trimming shortened V by 5 bases and J by 4 bases, and 12 bases separated the two germline ends. Germline loops: CDR1 MDHEN, CDR2 SYDVKM. The CDR3 DNA follows: TGTGCCAGCAGTCCACCACAGAGTTACAATGAGCAGTTCTTC. Translation gives CASSPPQSYNEQFF.

The genes are TRBV6-1 and TRBJ1-1, with D tentatively TRBD1 (6 bases). Germline V gives CDR1 MNHNS, CDR2 SASEGT. Trimming cost V 6 bases and J 11 bases, with 25 bases left between them. The CDR3 sequence is 15 residues long. The CDR3 region has the DNA TGTGCCAGCAGCCCTCTTGGGCAGGGGTTTACTACGGCTTTCTTT. It is translated as CASSPLGQGFTTAFF.

The chain has TRBV4-2 and TRBJ2-5; D ambiguous. The J call could be wrong; TRBJ2-7 is a better fit for the DNA end. Germline-derived CDR1 and CDR2 are LGHNA and YNFKEQ. The CDR3 runs 17 residues. The CDR3 DNA reads as TGTGCCAGCAGCCAAGATTGGGTCAGGTCCTTCGGTGACGAGCAGTACTTC. Amino acids: CASSQDWVRSFGDEQYF.

This chain uses TRBV7-3 with TRBJ2-1; TRBD2 might be the D (6 bases). Germline lookup yields CDR1 SGHTA and CDR2 FQGTGA. The CDR3 is made up of 13 amino acids. The V end was cut by 6 bases, the J end by 8 bases, with 14 bases between. In nucleotides, the CDR3 is TGTGCCAGCAGTACGGGACTCTTGGATGAGCAGTTCTTC. As protein: CASSTGLLDEQFF.

This clonotype was seen many times. The chain combines TRBV19 with TRBJ1-1; 9 bases fit TRBD1. The CDR3 length is 16 residues. Germline CDR1 LNHDA, CDR2 SQIVND (reference sequence). Losses at the gene ends were 6 bases for V and 4 bases for J; bases not matched to a gene: 12. The CDR3 DNA sequence: TGTGCCAGTAGCTTTACCGGGACAGGGTTTGGCACTGAAGCTTTCTTT. This codes for CASSFTGTGFGTEAFF.

This clonotype was counted a single time. V is TRBV12-3 or TRBV12-4 and J is TRBJ2-1; 15 bases are shared with TRBD2. This CDR3 is 19 amino acids long. Trimming removed 4 bases from V and 7 bases from J; junction bases left unmatched: 14. The CDR3 spells CASSSHYSGTSGGRNEQFF. In DNA form, the CDR3 reads TGTGCCAGCAGTTCACACTATAGTGGGACTAGCGGGGGGAGGAATGAGCAGTTCTTC.

This rearrangement joins TRBV11-2 to TRBJ2-7; D remains ambiguous. The length of the CDR3 is 14 residues. Germline-derived CDR1 and CDR2 are SGHAT and FQNNGV. Trimming left V 5 bases short and J 0 bases short, with 11 bases between. This chain's CDR3 is CASSGLSGSYEQYF. The CDR3 nucleotides are TGTGCCAGCAGCGGCTTATCGGGCTCCTACGAGCAGTACTTC.

This chain joins TRBV15 and TRBJ1-1, with D perhaps matching TRBD1 (5 bases). With 0 bases removed from V and 4 bases from J, the gap between germline ends came to 15 bases. The CDR3 length is 16 residues. CDR1 and CDR2 (germline): LNHNV, YYDKDF (reference sequence). The CDR3: CATSRDPGARLTEAFF. CDR3 in DNA: TGTGCCACCAGCAGAGACCCCGGGGCGAGACTCACTGAAGCTTTCTTT.

This clonotype was seen a handful of times. This chain joins TRBV6-2 or TRBV6-3 and TRBJ2-6, with TRBD1 identical over 10 bases. Germline CDR1 reads MNHEY; CDR2 reads SVGEGT. CDR3 length: 18 amino acids. J gave up 0 bases and V 7 bases, and 9 bases lay outside the gene matches. The CDR3 sequence is CASTRQGAALSGANVLTF. CDR3 sequence (DNA): TGTGCCAGCACCAGACAGGGGGCGGCTCTCTCTGGGGCCAACGTCCTGACTTTC.